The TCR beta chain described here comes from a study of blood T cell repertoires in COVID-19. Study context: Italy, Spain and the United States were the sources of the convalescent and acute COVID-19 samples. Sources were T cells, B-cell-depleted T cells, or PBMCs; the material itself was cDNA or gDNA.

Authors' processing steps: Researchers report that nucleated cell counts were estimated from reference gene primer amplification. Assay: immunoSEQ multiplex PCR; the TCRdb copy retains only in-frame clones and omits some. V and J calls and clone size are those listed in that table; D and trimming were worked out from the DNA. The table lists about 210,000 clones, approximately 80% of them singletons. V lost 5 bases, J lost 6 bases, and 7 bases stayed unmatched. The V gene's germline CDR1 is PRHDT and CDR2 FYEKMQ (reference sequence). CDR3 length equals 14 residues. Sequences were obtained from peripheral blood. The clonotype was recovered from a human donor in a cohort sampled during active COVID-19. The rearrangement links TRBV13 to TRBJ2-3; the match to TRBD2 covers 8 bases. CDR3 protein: CASSPNGGGDTQYF. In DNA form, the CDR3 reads TGTGCCAGCAGCCCAAACGGGGGGGGTGATACGCAGTATTTT.